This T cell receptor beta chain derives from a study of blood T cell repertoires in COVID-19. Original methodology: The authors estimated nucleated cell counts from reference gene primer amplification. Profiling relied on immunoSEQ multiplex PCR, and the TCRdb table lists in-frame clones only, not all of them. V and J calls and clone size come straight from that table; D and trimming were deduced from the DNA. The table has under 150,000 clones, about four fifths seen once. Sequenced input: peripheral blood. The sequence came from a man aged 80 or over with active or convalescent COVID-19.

CDR3 in DNA: TGTGCTAGTGGTAGACAGGGGTGGGCCGATACGCAGTATTTT. Translating gives CASGRQGWADTQYF. This rearrangement joins TRBV12-5 to TRBJ2-3; 8 bases line up with TRBD1. CDR3 length equals 14 residues. Germline V CDR1 and CDR2: LGHNT, FRNRAP. The V and J ends lost 5 bases and 6 bases, in that order; junction bases with no gene match: 7.